Listed here are 20 T cell receptor beta chains from one sample, sequenced in a study of T cell changes during pregnancy in multiple sclerosis. Libraries were prepared by immunoSEQ multiplex PCR; TCRdb keeps only in-frame clonotypes and omits some of them. The sample carries roughly 87,000 clones, about 90% recorded once. The sample in question was PBMCs, obtained in the first trimester of pregnancy. These TCRs come from a female donor in good health, serving as a control in a pregnancy study. Some clones in this sample may be carry-over from other donors' samples.

This clone has only a few counts. V gene TRBV7-2 combines with J gene TRBJ2-2; the D is unclear. The CDR3 sequence is 12 residues long. Germline-derived CDR1 and CDR2 are SGHTA and FQGNSA. Trimming shortened V by 5 bases and J by 3 bases, and 4 bases separated the two germline ends. CDR3 protein: CASSRDTGELFF. The DNA of the CDR3 is TGTGCCAGCAGCCGGGACACCGGGGAGCTGTTTTTT. Complete variable domain (other parts from reference TRBV7-2 and TRBJ2-2): GAGVSQSPSNKVTEKGKDVELRCDPISGHTALYWYRQSLGQGLEFLIYFQGNSAPDKSGLPSDRFSAERTGGSVSTLTIQRTQQEDSAVYLCASSRDTGELFFGEGSRLTVL.

This chain uses TRBV28 with TRBJ1-6; D perhaps matches TRBD1 (6 bases). The germline V gene encodes CDR1 MDHEN and CDR2 SYDVKM. Deletions cut 1 base from V and 7 bases from J, with 11 bases between. This CDR3 spans 15 amino acids. CDR3 DNA sequence: TGTGCCAGCAGTTTATCAGGGGTGGCCAATTCACCCCTCCACTTT. Its translation is CASSLSGVANSPLHF.

The V and J genes are TRBV6-5 and TRBJ2-7; TRBD1 aligns across 10 bases. The germline gives CDR1 MNHEY, CDR2 SVGAGI. This CDR3 comprises 13 residues. V gave up 10 bases and J gave up 2 bases; unmatched junction bases: 5. The chain's CDR3 is CATRDRGPYEQYF. CDR3 DNA sequence: TGTGCCACCCGGGACAGGGGCCCCTACGAGCAGTACTTC.

The chain joins TRBV19 to TRBJ1-1; tentatively, D is TRBD1 (5 bases). Germline V gene lookup returns CDR1 LNHDA and CDR2 SQIVND (reference sequence). CDR3 length: 12 residues. V was shortened by 3 bases and J by 10 bases, with 12 bases between the two germline ends. In DNA, the CDR3 is TGTGCCAGTAGTATCCCCACAGGTATAGCTTTCTTT. It encodes CASSIPTGIAFF.

The genes are TRBV28 and TRBJ2-7, with a weak D call TRBD1 (5 bases). The germline V and J ends were trimmed by 6 bases and 2 bases, with 14 bases remaining between them. Germline V gene sequence: CDR1 MDHEN, CDR2 SYDVKM. The CDR3 runs 14 residues. DNA for the CDR3: TGTGCCAGCAGACAAACAGGTTCAACCTACGAGCAGTACTTC. It is translated as CASRQTGSTYEQYF.

Only one count was recorded for this clone. The gene calls are TRBV5-1 and TRBJ2-5; 9 nucleotides match TRBD2. The CDR3 is made up of 12 amino acids. Per the germline V gene, CDR1 is SGHRS and CDR2 is YFSETQ. V lost 5 bases, J lost 8 bases, and 4 bases stayed unmatched. CDR3 in DNA: TGCGCCAGCAGAATAGCGGGAGAAACCCAGTACTTC. Residues: CASRIAGETQYF.

This clone appeared many times. V and J are TRBV28 and TRBJ1-1; D not certain. CDR1 MDHEN and CDR2 SYDVKM come from the germline V gene. This CDR3 is built from 14 residues. V was cut by 2 bases and J by 9 bases, with 16 bases left in between. The DNA of the CDR3 is TGTGCCAGCAGTTTACCCATGGTACGCGGCCAAGCTTTCTTT. Residues: CASSLPMVRGQAFF.

The rearrangement uses TRBV6-5 and TRBJ2-2, with 8 nucleotides matching TRBD2. The CDR3 extends over 15 amino acids. J was trimmed by 6 bases and V by 0 bases; bases with no gene match: 3. Per germline, CDR1 MNHEY and CDR2 SVGAGI. This chain's CDR3 is CASSYSAGGSGELFF. CDR3 bases: TGTGCCAGCAGTTACTCGGCGGGGGGATCCGGGGAGCTGTTTTTT.

This clone has only one observation. The chain joins TRBV20-1 to TRBJ2-5; a possible D gene is TRBD1 (6 bases). The germline CDR1 and CDR2 sequences are DFQATT and SNEGSKA (reference sequence). CDR3 length equals 11 residues. Trimming pared 3 bases from V and 5 bases from J, leaving 7 bases between. CDR3 sequence: CSARRGETQYF. CDR3 sequence (DNA): TGCAGTGCTAGGAGGGGGGAGACCCAGTACTTC.

CDR3 sequence: CASSPDSGSSYEQFF. CDR3 DNA sequence: TGTGCCAGCAGCCCAGATAGCGGGAGTAGTTATGAGCAGTTCTTC. The chain combines TRBV7-2 with TRBJ2-1, with 9 bases identical to TRBD2. This CDR3 region has 15 residues. From germline, CDR1 is SGHTA and CDR2 FQGNSA. J gave up 8 bases and V 5 bases, and 10 bases lay outside the gene matches.

The genes are TRBV28 and TRBJ1-5; TRBD1 matches 9 bases. Germline values: CDR1 MDHEN, CDR2 SYDVKM. After removal of 6 bases from V and 5 bases from J, the junction contained 2 bases not matched to a gene. This CDR3 region has 13 residues. The CDR3 nucleotides are TGTGCCAGCAGCCGACAGGGGGATCAGCCCCAGCATTTT. This encodes CASSRQGDQPQHF.

This sequence joins TRBV9 and TRBJ2-5; no clear D gene. V was trimmed by 1 base and J by 4 bases, leaving 8 bases between them. The CDR3 covers 13 residues. The germline V gene has CDR1 SGDLS and CDR2 YYNGEE. CDR3 DNA sequence: TGTGCCAGCAGCGTATCGTACTCAGAGACCCAGTACTTC. This translates into CASSVSYSETQYF.

J is TRBJ1-1 and V is TRBV18, with D unresolved. Germline V gene data show CDR1 as KGHSH and CDR2 as LQKENI. There are 14 residues in the CDR3. Trimming took off 5 bases at V and 5 bases at J, with 15 bases between the two ends. This CDR3 reads CASSNRDFRTEAFF. CDR3 coding DNA: TGTGCCAGCTCAAATCGGGATTTCCGAACTGAAGCTTTCTTT. Drawing the rest from reference TRBV18 and TRBJ1-1, the complete variable domain is NAGVMQNPRHLVRRRGQEARLRCSPMKGHSHVYWYRQLPEEGLKFMVYLQKENIIDESGMPKERFSAEFPKEGPSILRIQQVVRGDSAAYFCASSNRDFRTEAFFGQGTRLTVV.

CDR3 loop: CASSQPTGGSQPQHF. The CDR3 bases are TGCGCCAGCAGCCAACCCACAGGGGGCAGTCAGCCCCAGCATTTT. V is TRBV4-1 and J is TRBJ1-5, with 9 bases lining up with TRBD1. The CDR3 is made up of 15 amino acids. V shed 2 bases, J shed 6 bases, and the junction held 5 bases outside the gene matches. CDR1 and CDR2 (germline): MGHRA, YSYEKL.

V usage is TRBV6-4 and J usage is TRBJ2-2; TRBD1 is a possible D gene (5 bases). Germline lookup yields CDR1 MRHNA and CDR2 SNTAGT. Trimming removed 2 bases from V and 2 bases from J, with 9 bases in between. This CDR3 comprises 15 residues. The CDR3 loop is CASSDGAANTGELFF. DNA for the CDR3: TGTGCCAGCAGTGACGGGGCTGCAAACACCGGGGAGCTGTTTTTT.

The chain carries TRBV7-2 and TRBJ1-5; D is unresolved. The ends were cut back, 1 base at V and 4 bases at J, with 5 bases in the middle. The germline V gene encodes CDR1 SGHTA and CDR2 FQGNSA. This CDR3 contains 13 residues. The CDR3 loop is CASSLVINQPQHF. CDR3 nucleotide sequence: TGTGCCAGCAGCTTAGTCATTAATCAGCCCCAGCATTTT.

This clone was seen once. The V call is TRBV11-2, the J call TRBJ1-2; D is ambiguous. This CDR3 has 12 residues. Trimming removed 0 bases from V and 8 bases from J, with 7 bases in between. Germline CDR1 SGHAT, CDR2 FQNNGV. As DNA, the CDR3 is TGTGCCAGCAGCTTAGAGCAGGAAGGCTACACCTTC. Translated, it gives CASSLEQEGYTF. Looking up the rest from reference TRBV11-2 and TRBJ1-2 gives the full variable domain: EAGVAQSPRYKIIEKRQSVAFWCNPISGHATLYWYQQILGQGPKLLIQFQNNGVVDDSQLPKDRFSAERLKGVDSTLKIQPAKLEDSAVYLCASSLEQEGYTFGSGTRLTVV.

This chain links TRBV6-5 with TRBJ1-3; possible D gene TRBD1, 6 bases. V was pared by 2 bases and J by 0 bases, with 11 bases between. Germline assignment: CDR1 MNHEY and CDR2 SVGAGI. There are 16 residues in the CDR3. CDR3 protein: CASSYKDSRSGNTIYF. CDR3 nucleotides: TGTGCCAGCAGTTACAAGGACAGCCGCTCTGGAAACACCATATATTTT.

The chain uses TRBV7-9 and TRBJ2-6; 13 nucleotides match TRBD2. V lost 10 bases and J lost 0; bases outside the gene matches: 3. This CDR3 has 16 amino acids. CDR1 is SEHNR, CDR2 FQNEAQ, per germline (reference sequence). For the CDR3, the DNA is TGTGCCATCGGGACTAGCGGGACCTCTGGGGCCAACGTCCTGACTTTC. This translates into CAIGTSGTSGANVLTF.

This clone was counted once. The chain has TRBV10-3 and TRBJ2-1; tentative D call: TRBD1 (5 bases). Germline CDR1 and CDR2: ENHRY and SYGVKD. Trimming left V 2 bases short and J 2 bases short, with 10 bases between. The CDR3 spans 15 residues. The CDR3 coding sequence is TGTGCCATCAGTGAGAGGGCAGGGCCCTACAATGAGCAGTTCTTC. This translates into CAISERAGPYNEQFF.